The rows below give T cell receptor beta chains drawn from one sample of a study of CD8 T cells in ankylosing spondylitis. TCRdb reprocessed the 5' RACE reads via MiXCR and lists one record per CDR3 protein. Of under 300,000 distinct CDR3 sequences in the sample, over 8.5% are singletons; the top ten hold approximately 7%. Sequenced: blood, either unsorted or a sorted T cell fraction (not recorded which). Source of these receptors: a male donor with ankylosing spondylitis or in good health (not recorded which). Each CDR3 is given with its conserved first and last residue. The D gene is left open where the match is weak. Rows may omit the clone size; those that give it use once, few, many or a size class.

D	J	size	V	DNA	CDR3
TRBD1	TRBJ1-2	many	TRBV5-1	TGCGCCAGCAGCGTCCGGGACAGGATGCATGGCTACACCTTC	CASSVRDRMHGYTF
NA	TRBJ2-2	few	TRBV10-3	TGTGCCACCACAGGGTCGGCCGGGGAGCTGTTTTTT	CATTGSAGELFF
NA	TRBJ2-7	many	TRBV20-1	TGCAGTGCTCCGAGACAGGAGAGCTCCTACGAGCAGTACTTC	CSAPRQESSYEQYF
NA	TRBJ2-1	many	TRBV9	TGTGCCAGCAGCGTAGTACTGGGCTCCTACAATGAGCAGTTCTTC	CASSVVLGSYNEQFF
NA	TRBJ2-3	few	TRBV4-3	TGCGCCAGCAGCCAAGATGTGGGAGAACCCCTCGGCACAGATACGCAGTATTTT	CASSQDVGEPLGTDTQYF
NA	TRBJ2-3	NA	TRBV21-1	TGTGCCAGCAGCAGGGACGGGTTGGATACGCAGTATTTT	CASSRDGLDTQYF
TRBD2	TRBJ2-1	many	TRBV7-2	TGTGCCAGCTCTAGCGGGAACTACAATGAGCAGTTCTTC	CASSSGNYNEQFF
NA	TRBJ2-2	few	TRBV29-1	TGCAGCGTAGGACTTCGGGTAACCGGGGAGCTGTTTTTT	CSVGLRVTGELFF
TRBD2	TRBJ2-7	NA	TRBV20-1	TGCAGTGCTTCTCCTAGCGGCTCCTACGAGCAGTACTTC	CSASPSGSYEQYF
TRBD2	TRBJ2-5	many	TRBV27	TGTGCCAGCAGTTCGAGGACTAGCGGGAGGACTATGGAGACCCAGTACTTC	CASSSRTSGRTMETQYF
NA	TRBJ1-1	many	TRBV4-3	TGCGCCAGCAGCCGGTCACCGAACACTGAAGCTTTCTTT	CASSRSPNTEAFF
NA	TRBJ2-7	NA	TRBV5-5	TGTGCCAGCAGCTTTACCCCAGGGGATTACTACGAGCAGTACTTC	CASSFTPGDYYEQYF
NA	TRBJ2-7	many	TRBV20-1	TGCAGTGCAACCGGGACTGTAGGCTACGAGCAGTACTTC	CSATGTVGYEQYF
NA	TRBJ1-3	many	TRBV20-1	TGCAGTGCTAGAGAGGGGGCTTGGGACACCATATATTTT	CSAREGAWDTIYF
TRBD2	TRBJ2-1	many	TRBV7-7	TGTGCTAGCAGCTTAGAGGCTAGCGGGGGGAATTATTACAATGAGCAGTTCTTC	CASSLEASGGNYYNEQFF
TRBD1	TRBJ1-1	many	TRBV5-1	TGCGCCAGCAGGTTGCAGGAGGGGGCCGTACTTATGAACACTGAAGCTTTCTTT	CASRLQEGAVLMNTEAFF
TRBD1	TRBJ2-7	many	TRBV12-3/TRBV12-4	TGTGCCAGCAGTCCCCCCGAGGGACAGGGGATAATGTCCTACGAGCAGTACTTC	CASSPPEGQGIMSYEQYF
NA	TRBJ2-2	many	TRBV6-1	TGTGCCAGCAGCTCATCCGGGACTGCGAACACCGGGGAGCTGTTTTTT	CASSSSGTANTGELFF
TRBD1	TRBJ2-1	many	TRBV19	TGTGCCAGTAGCCCCGGGACAGGGGGTGTCAATGAGCAGTTCTTC	CASSPGTGGVNEQFF
NA	TRBJ1-6	many	TRBV12-3/TRBV12-4	TGTGCCAGCAGTTTAGGGGCAACCCCCCTCCACTTT	CASSLGATPLHF
TRBD2	TRBJ2-7	many	TRBV24-1	TGTGCCACCAGCACTAGCGGCTACGAGCAGTACTTC	CATSTSGYEQYF
NA	TRBJ2-3	many	TRBV20-1	TGCAGTGCTAGGAGACAGGTATCTGTGACAGATACGCAGTATTTT	CSARRQVSVTDTQYF
NA	TRBJ1-6	many	TRBV7-2	TGTGCCAGCAGCTTAGCCCACAGGGTGAGAAATTCACCCCTCCACTTT	CASSLAHRVRNSPLHF
TRBD2	TRBJ2-1	NA	TRBV19	TGTGCCATCTCCCGGGACGCAACGGGAGGTGAGCAGTTCTTC	CAISRDATGGEQFF
NA	TRBJ2-3	many	TRBV20-1	TGCAGTGCTGTCCCAGTTGAGGGCTGGGATACGCAGTATTTT	CSAVPVEGWDTQYF
NA	TRBJ2-2	few	TRBV5-1	TGCGCCAGCAGCTACGGGTCGCACAACACCGGGGAGCTGTTTTTT	CASSYGSHNTGELFF
TRBD2	TRBJ2-4	many	TRBV20-1	TGCAGTGCTCCTTGGGGCAGCGGGGGGGGATGGGACATTCAGTACTTC	CSAPWGSGGGWDIQYF
TRBD2	TRBJ2-5	many	TRBV4-3	TGCGCCAGCAGCCAAGATCTAGCGGGAGGGTATGAGACCCAGTACTTC	CASSQDLAGGYETQYF
TRBD2	TRBJ2-1	few	TRBV6-2/TRBV6-3	TGTGCCAGCAGTTACTTCCCCAGCACGGGAGGGAGGAACAATGAGCAGTTCTTC	CASSYFPSTGGRNNEQFF
NA	TRBJ2-3	many	TRBV12-3/TRBV12-4	TGTGCCAGCAGCCCTGCTAGCAGAGAGGATACGCAGTATTTT	CASSPASREDTQYF